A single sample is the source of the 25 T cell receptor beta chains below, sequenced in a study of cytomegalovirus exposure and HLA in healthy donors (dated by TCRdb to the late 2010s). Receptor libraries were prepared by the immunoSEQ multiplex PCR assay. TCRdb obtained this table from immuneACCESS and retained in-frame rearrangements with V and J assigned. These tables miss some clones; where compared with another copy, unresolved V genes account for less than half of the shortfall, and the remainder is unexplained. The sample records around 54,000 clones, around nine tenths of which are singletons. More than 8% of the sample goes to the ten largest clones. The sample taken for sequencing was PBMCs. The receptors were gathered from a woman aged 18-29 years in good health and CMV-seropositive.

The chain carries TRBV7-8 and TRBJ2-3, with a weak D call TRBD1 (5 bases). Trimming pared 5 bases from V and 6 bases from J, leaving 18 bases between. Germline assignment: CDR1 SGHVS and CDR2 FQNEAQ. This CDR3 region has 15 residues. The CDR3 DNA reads TGTGCCAGCAGCCCGATGACAGACCCCAGGGATACGCAGTATTTT. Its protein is CASSPMTDPRDTQYF.

The CDR3 DNA follows: TGTGCCAGCAGAACCGGGACAGGGGGTGAAAAACTGTTTTTT. It yields the protein CASRTGTGGEKLFF. The chain employs TRBV28 and TRBJ1-4, with TRBD1 matching over 11 bases. This CDR3 has 14 amino acids. The ends lost 6 bases at V and 7 bases at J; junction bases unmatched: 4. Germline lookup yields CDR1 MDHEN and CDR2 SYDVKM.

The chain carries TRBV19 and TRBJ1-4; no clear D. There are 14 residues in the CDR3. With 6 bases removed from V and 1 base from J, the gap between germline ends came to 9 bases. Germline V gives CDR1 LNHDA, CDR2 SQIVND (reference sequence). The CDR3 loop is CASRQAGTNEKLFF. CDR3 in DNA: TGTGCCAGTAGACAAGCGGGAACTAATGAAAAACTGTTTTTT.

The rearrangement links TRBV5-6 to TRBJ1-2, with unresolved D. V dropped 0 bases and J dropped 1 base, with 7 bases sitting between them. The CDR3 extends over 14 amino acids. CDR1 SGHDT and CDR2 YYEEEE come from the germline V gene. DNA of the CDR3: TGTGCCAGCAGCTTGGTTGTCTTTAACTATGGCTACACCTTC. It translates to CASSLVVFNYGYTF.

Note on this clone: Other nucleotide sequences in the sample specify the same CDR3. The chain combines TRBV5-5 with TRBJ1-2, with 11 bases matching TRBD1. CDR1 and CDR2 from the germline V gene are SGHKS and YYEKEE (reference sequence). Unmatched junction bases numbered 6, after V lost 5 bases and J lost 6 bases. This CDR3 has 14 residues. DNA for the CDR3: TGTGCCAGCAGTTTTGGGACAGGGGGGAATGGCTACACCTTC. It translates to CASSFGTGGNGYTF.

In DNA form, the CDR3 reads TGTGCCAGCACCGCGGGGGGGCGATACAATGAGCAGTTCTTC. It is translated as CASTAGGRYNEQFF. The chain uses TRBV6-5 and TRBJ2-1; 9 bases are shared with TRBD2. The CDR3 is 14 amino acids. Germline V gene lookup returns CDR1 MNHEY and CDR2 SVGAGI. With V trimmed by 7 bases and J by 4 bases, 5 bases remained unmatched.

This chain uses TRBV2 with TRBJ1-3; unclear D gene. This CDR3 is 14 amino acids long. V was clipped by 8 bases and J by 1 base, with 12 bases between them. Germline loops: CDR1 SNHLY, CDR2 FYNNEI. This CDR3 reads CASEMSLSGNTIYF. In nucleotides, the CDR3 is TGTGCCAGCGAAATGTCCCTATCTGGAAACACCATATATTTT.

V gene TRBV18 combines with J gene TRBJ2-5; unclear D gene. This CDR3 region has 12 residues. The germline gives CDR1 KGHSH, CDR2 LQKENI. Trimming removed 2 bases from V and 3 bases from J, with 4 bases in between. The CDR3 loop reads CASSPEEETQYF. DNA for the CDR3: TGTGCCAGCTCACCAGAGGAAGAGACCCAGTACTTC.

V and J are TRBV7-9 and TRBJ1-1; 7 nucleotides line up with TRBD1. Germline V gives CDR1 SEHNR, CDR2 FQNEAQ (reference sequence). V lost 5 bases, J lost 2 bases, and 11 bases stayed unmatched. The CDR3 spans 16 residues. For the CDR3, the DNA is TGTGCCAGCAGCCGATATGGGGGACAGAAAAACACTGAAGCTTTCTTT. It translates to CASSRYGGQKNTEAFF.

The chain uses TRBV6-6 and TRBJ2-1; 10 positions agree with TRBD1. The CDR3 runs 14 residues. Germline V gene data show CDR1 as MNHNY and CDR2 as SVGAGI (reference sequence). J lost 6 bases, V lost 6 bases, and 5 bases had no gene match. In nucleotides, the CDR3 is TGTGCCAGCAGCCCGGACAGGGGGACCAATGAGCAGTTCTTC. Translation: CASSPDRGTNEQFF.

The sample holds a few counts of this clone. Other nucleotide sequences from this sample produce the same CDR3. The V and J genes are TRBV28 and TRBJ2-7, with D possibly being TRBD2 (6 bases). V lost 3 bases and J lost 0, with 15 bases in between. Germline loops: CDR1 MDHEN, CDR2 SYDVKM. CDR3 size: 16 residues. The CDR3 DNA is TGTGCCAGCAGTTTCGGCGGAGGGGACGGCTCCTACGAGCAGTACTTC. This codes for CASSFGGGDGSYEQYF. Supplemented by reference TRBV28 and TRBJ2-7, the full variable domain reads DVKVTQSSRYLVKRTGEKVFLECVQDMDHENMFWYRQDPGLGLRLIYFSYDVKMKEKGDIPEGYSVSREKKERFSLILESASTNQTSMYLCASSFGGGDGSYEQYFGPGTRLTVT.

DNA of the CDR3: TGTGCCAGCAGCTCCCCAAGGGGGGGACTAGCGGGGGGCACCGGGGAGCTGTTTTTT. Its translation is CASSSPRGGLAGGTGELFF. The J gene is TRBJ2-2, the V gene TRBV7-3, with TRBD2 identical over 15 bases. The CDR3 runs 19 residues. V shed 4 bases, J shed 4 bases, and the junction held 10 bases outside the gene matches. Germline V gene sequence: CDR1 SGHTA, CDR2 FQGTGA.

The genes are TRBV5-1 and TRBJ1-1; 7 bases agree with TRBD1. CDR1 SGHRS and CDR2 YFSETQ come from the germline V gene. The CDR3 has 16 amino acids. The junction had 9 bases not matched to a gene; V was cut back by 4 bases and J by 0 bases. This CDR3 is CASSPPGGNLNTEAFF. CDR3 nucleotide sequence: TGCGCCAGCAGCCCCCCAGGGGGGAACCTGAACACTGAAGCTTTCTTT.

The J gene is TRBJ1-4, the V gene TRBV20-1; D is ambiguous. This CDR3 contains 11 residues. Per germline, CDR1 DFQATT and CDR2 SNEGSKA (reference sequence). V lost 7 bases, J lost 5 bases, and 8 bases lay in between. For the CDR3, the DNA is TGCAGTGTACGGGAAAATGAAAAACTGTTTTTT. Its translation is CSVRENEKLFF.

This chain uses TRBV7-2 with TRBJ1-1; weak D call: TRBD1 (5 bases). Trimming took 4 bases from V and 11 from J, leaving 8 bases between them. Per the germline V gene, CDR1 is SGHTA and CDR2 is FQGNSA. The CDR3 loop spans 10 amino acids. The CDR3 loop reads CASSSRVAFF. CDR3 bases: TGTGCCAGCAGCTCCAGGGTGGCTTTCTTT.

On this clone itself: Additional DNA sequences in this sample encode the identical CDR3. This CDR3 reads CASSSQGARNSPLHF. The CDR3 nucleotides read TGCGCCAGCAGCTCCCAGGGGGCAAGGAATTCACCCCTCCACTTT. This chain connects TRBV5-1 to TRBJ1-6, with 8 bases that match TRBD1. V trimming: 3 bases; J trimming: 7 bases; junction bases outside the gene matches: 6. Germline loops: CDR1 SGHRS, CDR2 YFSETQ. The CDR3 is made up of 15 amino acids.

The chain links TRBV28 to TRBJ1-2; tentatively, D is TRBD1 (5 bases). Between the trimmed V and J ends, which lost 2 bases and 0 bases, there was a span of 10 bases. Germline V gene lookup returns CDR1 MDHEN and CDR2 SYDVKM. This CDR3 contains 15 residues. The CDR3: CASSLETASNYGYTF. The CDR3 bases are TGTGCCAGCAGTTTAGAGACAGCGTCTAACTATGGCTACACCTTC.

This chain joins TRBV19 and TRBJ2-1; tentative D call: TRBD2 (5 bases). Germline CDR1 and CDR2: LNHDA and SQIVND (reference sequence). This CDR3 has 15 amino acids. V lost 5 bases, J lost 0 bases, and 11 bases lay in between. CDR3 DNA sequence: TGTGCCAGTAGTCTCCTCCGGGACTCCTACAATGAGCAGTTCTTC. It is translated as CASSLLRDSYNEQFF. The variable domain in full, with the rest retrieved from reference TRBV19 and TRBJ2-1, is DGGITQSPKYLFRKEGQNVTLSCEQNLNHDAMYWYRQDPGQGLRLIYYSQIVNDFQKGDIAEGYSVSREKKESFPLTVTSAQKNPTAFYLCASSLLRDSYNEQFFGPGTRLTVL.

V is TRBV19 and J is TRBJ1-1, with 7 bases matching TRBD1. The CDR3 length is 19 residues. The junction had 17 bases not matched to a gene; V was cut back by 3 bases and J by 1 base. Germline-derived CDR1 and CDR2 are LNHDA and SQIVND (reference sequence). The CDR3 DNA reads TGTGCCAGTAGTATGCTAATCCCTATAGGGGGCGGGGAGAACACTGAAGCTTTCTTT. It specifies CASSMLIPIGGGENTEAFF.

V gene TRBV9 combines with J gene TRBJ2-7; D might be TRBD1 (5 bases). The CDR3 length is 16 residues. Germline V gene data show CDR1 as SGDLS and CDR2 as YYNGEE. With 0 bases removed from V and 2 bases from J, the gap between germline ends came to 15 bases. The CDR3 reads CASSVGVVTATYEQYF. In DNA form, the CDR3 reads TGTGCCAGCAGCGTAGGAGTGGTGACAGCAACCTACGAGCAGTACTTC.

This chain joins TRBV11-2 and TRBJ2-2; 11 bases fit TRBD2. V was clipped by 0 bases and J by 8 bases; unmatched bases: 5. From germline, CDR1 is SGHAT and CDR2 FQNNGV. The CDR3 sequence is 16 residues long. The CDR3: CASSLDSSGGPGELFF. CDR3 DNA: TGTGCCAGCAGCTTAGATTCTAGCGGGGGGCCAGGGGAGCTGTTTTTT.

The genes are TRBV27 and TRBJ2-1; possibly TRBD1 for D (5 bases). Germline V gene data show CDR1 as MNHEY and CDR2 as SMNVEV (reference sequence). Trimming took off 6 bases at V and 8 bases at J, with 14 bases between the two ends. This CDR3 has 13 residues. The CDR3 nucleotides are TGTGCCAGCAGGGGGCTTGGGATGGATGAGCAGTTCTTC. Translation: CASRGLGMDEQFF.

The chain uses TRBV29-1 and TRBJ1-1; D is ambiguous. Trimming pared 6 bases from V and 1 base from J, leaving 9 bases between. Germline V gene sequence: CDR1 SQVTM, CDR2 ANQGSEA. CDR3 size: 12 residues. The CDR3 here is CSVATANTEAFF. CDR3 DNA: TGCAGCGTCGCTACAGCGAACACTGAAGCTTTCTTT.

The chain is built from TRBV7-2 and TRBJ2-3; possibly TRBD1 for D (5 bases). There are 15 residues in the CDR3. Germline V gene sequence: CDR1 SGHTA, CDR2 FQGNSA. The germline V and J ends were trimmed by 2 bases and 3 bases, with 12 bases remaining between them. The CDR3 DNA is TGTGCCAGCAGCTTACGTGGACATAGGACAGATACGCAGTATTTT. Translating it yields CASSLRGHRTDTQYF.

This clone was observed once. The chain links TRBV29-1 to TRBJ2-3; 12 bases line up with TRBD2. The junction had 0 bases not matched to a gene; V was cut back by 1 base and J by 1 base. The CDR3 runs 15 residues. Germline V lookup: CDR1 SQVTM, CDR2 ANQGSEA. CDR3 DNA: TGCAGCGTTGAAGGGACTAGCGGGGGCACAGATACGCAGTATTTT. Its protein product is CSVEGTSGGTDTQYF.